Given below is one T cell receptor beta chain in context. Its antigen is as yet unknown. The V gene's germline CDR1 is SQVTM and CDR2 ANQGSEA. The ends lost 3 bases at V and 4 bases at J; junction bases unmatched: 5. The CDR3 contains 14 residues. The sequenced template was RNA, covering the TCR beta CDR3 region. RT-PCR in the first round used HTBI primers; a second-round multiplex PCR followed. TCRdb independently ran MiXCR on the multiplex PCR reads; one entry per CDR3 protein. The data show around 400,000 distinct CDR3 sequences, with 15% to 20% seen just once and around 1.4% held by the top ten. PBMCs came from over 9.5 ml of fresh peripheral blood. This entry comes from a study of Graves' ophthalmopathy and Graves' hyperthyroidism. Points from the study as a whole: Most expanded clonotypes from thyroid (those above 0.001 frequency) were also found in blood.

Sequencing input: peripheral blood. The sequence was collected from a woman between 18 and 29 years old with Graves' ophthalmopathy. The J gene is TRBJ1-2, the V gene TRBV29-1; 10 bases align to TRBD1. The CDR3 region has the DNA TGCAGCGTTGAGGCGGGACAGGGGTCCTATGGCTACACCTTC. It yields the protein CSVEAGQGSYGYTF.